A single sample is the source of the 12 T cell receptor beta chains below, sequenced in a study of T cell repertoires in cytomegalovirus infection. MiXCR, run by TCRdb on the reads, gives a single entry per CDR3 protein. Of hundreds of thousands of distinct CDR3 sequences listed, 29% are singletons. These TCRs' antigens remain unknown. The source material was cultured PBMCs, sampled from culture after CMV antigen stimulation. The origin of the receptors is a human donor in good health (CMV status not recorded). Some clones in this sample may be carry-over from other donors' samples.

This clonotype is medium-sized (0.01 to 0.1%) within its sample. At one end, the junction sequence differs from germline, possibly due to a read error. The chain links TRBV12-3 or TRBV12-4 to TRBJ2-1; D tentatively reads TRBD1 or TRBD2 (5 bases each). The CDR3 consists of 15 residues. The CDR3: CASSFRQGEYIEQFF. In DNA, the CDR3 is TGTGCCAGCAGTTTTCGTCAGGGAGAGTACATTGAGCAGTTCTTC.

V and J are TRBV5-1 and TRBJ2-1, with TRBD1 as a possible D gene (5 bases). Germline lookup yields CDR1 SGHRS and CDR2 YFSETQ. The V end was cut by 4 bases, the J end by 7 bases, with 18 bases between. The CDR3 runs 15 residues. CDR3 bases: TGCGCCAGCAGCCGGGTCTGGGGCCTCTGGAATGAGCAGTTCTTC. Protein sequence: CASSRVWGLWNEQFF.

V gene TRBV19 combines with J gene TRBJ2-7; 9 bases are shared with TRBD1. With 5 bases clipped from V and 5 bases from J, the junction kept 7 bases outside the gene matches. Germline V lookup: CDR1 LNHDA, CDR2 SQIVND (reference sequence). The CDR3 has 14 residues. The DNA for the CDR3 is TGTGCCAGTAGTCGGGACAGGGTGGGTGACGAGCAGTACTTC. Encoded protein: CASSRDRVGDEQYF. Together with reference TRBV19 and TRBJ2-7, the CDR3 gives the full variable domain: DGGITQSPKYLFRKEGQNVTLSCEQNLNHDAMYWYRQDPGQGLRLIYYSQIVNDFQKGDIAEGYSVSREKKESFPLTVTSAQKNPTAFYLCASSRDRVGDEQYFGPGTRLTVT.

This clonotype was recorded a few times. Here the CDR3 reads CASSLTAARASEQYF. The DNA of the CDR3 is TGTGCCAGCAGCTTAACCGCAGCCCGAGCCTCCGAGCAGTACTTC. The chain has TRBV7-3 and TRBJ2-7; D call uncertain. Germline V gene data show CDR1 as SGHTA and CDR2 as FQGTGA. There are 15 residues in the CDR3. Trimming removed 0 bases from V and 6 bases from J, with 15 bases in between.

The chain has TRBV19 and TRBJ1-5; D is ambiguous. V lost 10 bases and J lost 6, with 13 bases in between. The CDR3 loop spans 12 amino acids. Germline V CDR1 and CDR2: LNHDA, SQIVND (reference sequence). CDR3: CATEIWGQPQHF. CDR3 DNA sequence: TGTGCCACTGAAATTTGGGGTCAGCCCCAGCATTTT.

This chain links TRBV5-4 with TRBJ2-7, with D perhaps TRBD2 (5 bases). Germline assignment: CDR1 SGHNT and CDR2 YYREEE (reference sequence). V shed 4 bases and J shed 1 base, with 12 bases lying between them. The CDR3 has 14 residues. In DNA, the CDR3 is TGTGCCAGCAGCCCAACCCCGGGGTCCTACGAGCAGTACTTC. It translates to CASSPTPGSYEQYF.

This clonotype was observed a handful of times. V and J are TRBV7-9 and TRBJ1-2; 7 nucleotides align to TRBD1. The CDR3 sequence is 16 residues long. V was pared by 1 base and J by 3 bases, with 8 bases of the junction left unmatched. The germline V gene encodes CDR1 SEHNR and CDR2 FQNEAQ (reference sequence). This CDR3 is CASSLGPEGGDYGYTF. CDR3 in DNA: TGTGCCAGCAGCTTAGGGCCGGAAGGGGGCGACTATGGCTACACCTTC.

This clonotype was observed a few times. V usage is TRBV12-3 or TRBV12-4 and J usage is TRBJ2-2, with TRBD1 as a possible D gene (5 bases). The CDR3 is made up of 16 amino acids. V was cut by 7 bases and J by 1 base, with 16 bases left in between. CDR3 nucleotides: TGTGCCAGCACCCCCCCTGGGGCATTGAACACCGGGGAGCTGTTTTTT. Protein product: CASTPPGALNTGELFF.

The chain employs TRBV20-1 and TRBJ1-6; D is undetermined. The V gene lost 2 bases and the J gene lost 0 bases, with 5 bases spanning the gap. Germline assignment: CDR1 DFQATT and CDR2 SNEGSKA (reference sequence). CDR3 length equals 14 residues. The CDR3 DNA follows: TGCAGTGCTAGAAGCGGCTCCTATAATTCACCCCTCCACTTT. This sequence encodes CSARSGSYNSPLHF.

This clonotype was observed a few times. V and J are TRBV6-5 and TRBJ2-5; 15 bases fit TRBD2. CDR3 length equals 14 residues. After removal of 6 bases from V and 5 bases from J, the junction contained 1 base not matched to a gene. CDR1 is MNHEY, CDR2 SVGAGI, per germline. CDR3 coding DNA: TGTGCCAGCAGGGGACTAGCGGGAGGCGAGACCCAGTACTTC. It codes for CASRGLAGGETQYF.

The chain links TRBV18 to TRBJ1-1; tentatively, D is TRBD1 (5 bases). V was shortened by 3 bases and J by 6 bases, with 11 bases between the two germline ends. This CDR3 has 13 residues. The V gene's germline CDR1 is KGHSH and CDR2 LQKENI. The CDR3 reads CASSPVRDSEAFF. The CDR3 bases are TGTGCCAGCTCACCCGTTCGGGACTCTGAAGCTTTCTTT.

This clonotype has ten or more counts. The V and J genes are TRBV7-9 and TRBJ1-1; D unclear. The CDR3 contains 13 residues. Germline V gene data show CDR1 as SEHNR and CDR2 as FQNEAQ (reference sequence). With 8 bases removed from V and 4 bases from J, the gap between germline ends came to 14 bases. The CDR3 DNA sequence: TGTGCCAGCCTACCTGGGCTGGGCACTGAAGCTTTCTTT. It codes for CASLPGLGTEAFF.